This T cell receptor beta chain originates from a study of CD4 and CD8 cells across lung adenocarcinoma regions. The patients had localized lung adenocarcinoma, a non-small cell subtype. This clonotype was detected a few times. The CDR3 spans 15 residues. The germline gives CDR1 MNHEY, CDR2 SMNVEV (reference sequence). The trim removed 6 bases at V and 3 bases at J, leaving 4 bases unmatched. TCRdb called the PCR reads again in MiXCR, with one record for every CDR3 protein. The sample lists about 12,000 distinct CDR3 sequences; 47% were seen once. The clonotype comes from a male donor with lung adenocarcinoma. The CD4 and CD8 labels of this study may be unreliable. The V gene is TRBV27, the J gene TRBJ2-7; 14 bases align to TRBD2. The sample taken for sequencing was CD8+ T cells from the margin of a lung tumor. The CDR3 coding sequence is TGTGCCAGCAGCCGGGGACTAGCGGGAGTCTACGAGCAGTACTTC. Translation gives CASSRGLAGVYEQYF.